This record concerns one T cell receptor beta chain sequence. This entry is derived from a study of T cell responses to AZD1222 COVID-19 vaccine. With 5 bases clipped from V and 11 bases from J, the junction kept 16 bases outside the gene matches. The CDR3 sequence is 16 residues long. Germline lookup yields CDR1 MDHEN and CDR2 SYDVKM. Assay: immunoSEQ multiplex PCR; the TCRdb copy retains only in-frame clones and omits some. The table records tens of thousands of clones, 90% of them present only once. The TCR comes from an adult who received the AZD1222 COVID-19 vaccine. The chain has TRBV28 and TRBJ2-1, with 9 positions matching TRBD1. Sequencing used peripheral blood, obtained 28 days after the second AZD1222 dose. The CDR3 sequence is CASSPRTGVHSRQQFF. In DNA, the CDR3 is TGTGCCAGCAGTCCGAGGACAGGGGTACATAGCCGGCAGCAGTTCTTC.